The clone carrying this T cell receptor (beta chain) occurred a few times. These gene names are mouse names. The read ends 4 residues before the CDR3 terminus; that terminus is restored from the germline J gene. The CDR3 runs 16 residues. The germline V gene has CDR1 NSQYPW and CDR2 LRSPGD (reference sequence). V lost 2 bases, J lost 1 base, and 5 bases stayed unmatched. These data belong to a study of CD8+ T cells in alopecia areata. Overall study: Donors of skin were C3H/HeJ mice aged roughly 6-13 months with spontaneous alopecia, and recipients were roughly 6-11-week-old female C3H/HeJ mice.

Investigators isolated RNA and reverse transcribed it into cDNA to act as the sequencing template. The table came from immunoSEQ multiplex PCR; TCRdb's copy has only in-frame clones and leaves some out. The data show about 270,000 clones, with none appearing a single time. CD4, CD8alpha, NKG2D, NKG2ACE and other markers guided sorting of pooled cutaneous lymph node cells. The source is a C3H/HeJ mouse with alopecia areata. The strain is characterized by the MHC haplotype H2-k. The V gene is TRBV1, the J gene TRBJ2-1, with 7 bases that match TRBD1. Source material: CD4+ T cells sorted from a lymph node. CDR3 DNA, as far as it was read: TGCACCTGCAGTGCACAGGGGACAGAAAACTATGCT. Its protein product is CTCSAQGTENYA. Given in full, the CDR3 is CTCSAQGTENYAEQFF.